This TCR beta chain comes out of a study of identical twins' blood T cells. TCRdb reprocessed the 5' RACE reads with MiXCR, giving one entry per CDR3 protein. The sample holds 350,000 to 400,000 distinct CDR3 sequences, approximately 30% seen once. On this clonotype: A read error may produce the germline difference seen at one junction end.

The CDR3 spans 17 residues. From germline, CDR1 is SGHRS and CDR2 YFSETQ. This clonotype was obtained from a woman between 18 and 50 years old in good health. The chain uses TRBV5-1 and TRBJ1-2, with TRBD1 as a possible D gene (5 bases). The sequenced material came from PBMCs. CDR3 in DNA: TGCGCCAGCAGCTCAACAACCAGGGTTGGGGGGTTCGATGGCTGCACCTTC. Its translation: CASSSTTRVGGFDGCTF.